Here is one T cell receptor (beta chain) with its context. The specificity of this receptor is unknown. There are no base qualities to consult, and no much larger clone falls within one base. From the cysteine up to the phenylalanine, the CDR3 has a length of 14 residues. The entry retains the CDR3 DNA only, 42 bases that are in frame from base 1. The germline V gene gives CDR1 as SGHNT and CDR2 as YENEEA. V and J are truncated by 3 bases and 10 bases respectively, leaving an intervening sequence of 13 bases. TCRbeta CDR3 regions were amplified from genomic DNA using the immunoSEQ Assay, a bias-controlled multiplex PCR. The published analysis was carried out like this. Within the assay, amplification of reference gene primers was used to estimate how many nucleated cells each sample contained. Sequence reads were collapsed and filtered to measure the absolute abundance of every unique TCRbeta CDR3 rearrangement. For each sample, productive Simpson clonality was calculated by taking the square root of Simpson's diversity index across productive rearrangements. Sourced from immuneACCESS, this table was stored by TCRdb with only in-frame sequences that have V and J called. A share of the clones is absent; for the studies checked, an unresolved V gene accounts for under half, and the remainder has no known explanation. The V and J calls and clone size were taken over from that table, and D and trimming were inferred from the DNA. The sample table holds roughly 460,000 clones, of which 70% to 90% were seen once. Together, the top ten hold roughly 0.76% of the sample.

These data are taken from a study of blood T cell repertoires in COVID-19 (dated by TCRdb to the early 2020s). Background on the whole study: Samples covering the acute and convalescent phases of COVID-19 were provided by collaborators in the United States, Italy and Spain. The samples were drawn from two sources: the first 160 participants of the ongoing ImmuneRACE study, and 1,254 subjects contributed by 6 global collaborators. The prospective study material was composed of cDNA or gDNA derived from T cells, B-cell-depleted T cells, or PBMCs. A de-identified subject ID, COVID-19 status, age in years and sex were almost always included in the sample metadata. Where available, HLA class I and class II types were taken from metadata supplied by the sample provider and were not determined by assay-based typing. Subjects who had been exposed to COVID-19, were actively infected with it, or had recovered from it provided the deeply sampled blood TCRbeta repertoires that made up the dataset. A freely available public database, intended as a resource for researchers studying the immune response to SARS-CoV-2, is where the repertoires were released.

The investigation overall reported the following: The quantity of clinical and demographic metadata differed by source and by participant and was supplied without curation.

One collaborating source in Seattle enrolled patients during active infection and followed them longitudinally through the course of disease. Whole blood was collected in K2EDTA tubes by collaborating institutions according to the institutions' own protocols. For TCRbeta analysis, collaborator samples were shipped as frozen whole blood, as isolated PBMCs, or as DNA extracted from either sample type. What was sequenced was peripheral blood. The chain is made from TRBV11-3 and TRBJ1-6; 5 matching bases give a weak D call of TRBD1. The TCR comes from a man aged 18-30 years with COVID-19, enrolled during active disease. The CDR3 is CASSFGPQGSPLHF. The DNA is as follows: TGTGCCAGCAGCTTCGGGCCCCAGGGATCACCCCTCCACTTT.